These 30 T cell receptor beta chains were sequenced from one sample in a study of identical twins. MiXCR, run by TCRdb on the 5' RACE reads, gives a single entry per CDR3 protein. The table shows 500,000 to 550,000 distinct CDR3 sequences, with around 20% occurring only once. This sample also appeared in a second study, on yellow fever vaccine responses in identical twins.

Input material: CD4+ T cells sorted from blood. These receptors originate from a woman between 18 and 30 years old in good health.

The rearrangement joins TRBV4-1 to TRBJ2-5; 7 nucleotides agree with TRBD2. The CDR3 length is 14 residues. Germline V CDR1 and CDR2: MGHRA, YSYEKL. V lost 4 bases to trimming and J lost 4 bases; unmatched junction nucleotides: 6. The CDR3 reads CASSPYGLGETQYF. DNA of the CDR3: TGCGCCAGCAGCCCGTACGGACTAGGAGAGACCCAGTACTTC.

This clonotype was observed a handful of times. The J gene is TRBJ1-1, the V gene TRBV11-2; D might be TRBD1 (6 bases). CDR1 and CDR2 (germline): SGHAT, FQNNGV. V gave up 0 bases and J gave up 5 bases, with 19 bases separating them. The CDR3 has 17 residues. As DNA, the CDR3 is TGTGCCAGCAGCTTAGAGGGCAGATACTCCCAGGGGACTGAAGCTTTCTTT. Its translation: CASSLEGRYSQGTEAFF.

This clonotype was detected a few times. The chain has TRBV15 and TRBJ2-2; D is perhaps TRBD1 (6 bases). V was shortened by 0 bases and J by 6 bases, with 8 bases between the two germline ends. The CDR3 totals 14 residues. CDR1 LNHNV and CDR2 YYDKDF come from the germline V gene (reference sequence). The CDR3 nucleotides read TGTGCCACCAGCAGAGACCAGGGGCCCGGGGAGCTGTTTTTT. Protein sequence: CATSRDQGPGELFF.

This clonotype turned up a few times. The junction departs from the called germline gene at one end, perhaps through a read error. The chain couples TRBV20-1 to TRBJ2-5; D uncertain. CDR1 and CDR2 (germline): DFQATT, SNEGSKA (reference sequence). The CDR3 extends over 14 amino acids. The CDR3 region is CSAMDGERQETQYF. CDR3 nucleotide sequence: TGCAGCGCTATGGACGGAGAGAGACAAGAGACCCAGTACTTC.

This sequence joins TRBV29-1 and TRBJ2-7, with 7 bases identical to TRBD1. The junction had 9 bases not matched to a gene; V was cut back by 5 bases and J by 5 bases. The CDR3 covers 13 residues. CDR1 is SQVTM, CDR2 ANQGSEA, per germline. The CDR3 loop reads CSVCLQGLHEQYF. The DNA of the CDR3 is TGCAGCGTTTGTCTACAGGGGTTGCACGAGCAGTACTTC.

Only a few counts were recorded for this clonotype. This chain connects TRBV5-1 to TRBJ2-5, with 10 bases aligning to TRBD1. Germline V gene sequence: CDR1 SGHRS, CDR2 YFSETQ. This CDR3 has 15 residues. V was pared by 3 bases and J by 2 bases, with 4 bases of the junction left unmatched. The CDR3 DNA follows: TGCGCCAGCAGCTCGACAGGGGGCGGACAAGAGACCCAGTACTTC. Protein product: CASSSTGGGQETQYF.

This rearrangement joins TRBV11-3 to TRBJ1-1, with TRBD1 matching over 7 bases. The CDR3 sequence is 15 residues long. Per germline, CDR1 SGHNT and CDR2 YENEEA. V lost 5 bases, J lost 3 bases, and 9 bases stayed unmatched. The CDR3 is CASSVETGLDTEAFF. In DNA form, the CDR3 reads TGTGCCAGCAGCGTGGAGACAGGGTTGGACACTGAAGCTTTCTTT. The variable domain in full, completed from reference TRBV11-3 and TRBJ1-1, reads EAGVVQSPRYKIIEKKQPVAFWCNPISGHNTLYWYLQNLGQGPELLIRYENEEAVDDSQLPKDRFSAERLKGVDSTLKIQPAELGDSAVYLCASSVETGLDTEAFFGQGTRLTVV.

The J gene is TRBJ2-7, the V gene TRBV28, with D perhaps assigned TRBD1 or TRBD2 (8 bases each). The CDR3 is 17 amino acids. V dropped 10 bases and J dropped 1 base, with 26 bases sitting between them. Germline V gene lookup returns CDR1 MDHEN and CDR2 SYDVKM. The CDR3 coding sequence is TGTGCCACCGTCGGACAGGGTCGGAGCGGGGGTTCCTACGAGCAGTACGTC. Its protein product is CATVGQGRSGGSYEQYV.

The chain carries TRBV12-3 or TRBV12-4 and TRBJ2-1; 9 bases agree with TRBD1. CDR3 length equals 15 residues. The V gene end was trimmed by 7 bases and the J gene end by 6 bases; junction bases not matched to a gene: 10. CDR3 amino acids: CASNNYPQGANEQFF. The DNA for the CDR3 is TGTGCCAGCAACAACTATCCACAGGGGGCCAATGAGCAGTTCTTC.

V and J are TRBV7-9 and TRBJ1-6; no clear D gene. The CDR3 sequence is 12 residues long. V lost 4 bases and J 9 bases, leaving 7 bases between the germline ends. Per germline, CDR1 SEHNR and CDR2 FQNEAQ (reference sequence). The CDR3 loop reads CASSSFFSPLHF. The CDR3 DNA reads TGTGCCAGCAGCTCGTTTTTTTCACCCCTCCACTTT.

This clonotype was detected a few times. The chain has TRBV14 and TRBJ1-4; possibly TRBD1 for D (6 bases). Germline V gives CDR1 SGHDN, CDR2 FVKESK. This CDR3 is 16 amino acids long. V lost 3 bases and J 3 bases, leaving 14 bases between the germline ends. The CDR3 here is CASSHAGGAANEKLFF. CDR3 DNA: TGTGCCAGCAGCCATGCTGGGGGGGCGGCTAATGAAAAACTGTTTTTT.

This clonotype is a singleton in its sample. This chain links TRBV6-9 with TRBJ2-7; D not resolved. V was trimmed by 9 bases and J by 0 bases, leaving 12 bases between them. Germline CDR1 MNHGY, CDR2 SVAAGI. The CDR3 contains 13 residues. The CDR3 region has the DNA TGTGCCAGGCCCCTCGCCAGCTCCTACGAGCAGTACTTC. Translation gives CARPLASSYEQYF.

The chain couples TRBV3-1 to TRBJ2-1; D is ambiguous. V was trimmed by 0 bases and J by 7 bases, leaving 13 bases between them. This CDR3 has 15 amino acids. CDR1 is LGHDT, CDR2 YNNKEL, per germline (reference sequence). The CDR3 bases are TGTGCCAGCAGCCAAGATCTCAGAAGCCGGAATGAGCAGTTCTTC. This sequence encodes CASSQDLRSRNEQFF.

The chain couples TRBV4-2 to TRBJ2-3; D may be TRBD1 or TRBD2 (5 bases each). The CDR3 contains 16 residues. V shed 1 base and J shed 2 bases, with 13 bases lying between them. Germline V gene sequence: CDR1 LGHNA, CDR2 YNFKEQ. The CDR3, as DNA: TGTGCCAGCAGCCAAGGGGGCTGGGGGAACACAGATACGCAGTATTTT. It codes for CASSQGGWGNTDTQYF.

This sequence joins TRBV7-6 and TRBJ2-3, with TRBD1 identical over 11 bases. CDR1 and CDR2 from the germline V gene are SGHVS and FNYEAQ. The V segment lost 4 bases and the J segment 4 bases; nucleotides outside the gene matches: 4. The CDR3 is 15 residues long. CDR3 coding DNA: TGTGCCAGCAGCTCCGGGACAGGGGGATCAGATACGCAGTATTTT. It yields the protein CASSSGTGGSDTQYF.

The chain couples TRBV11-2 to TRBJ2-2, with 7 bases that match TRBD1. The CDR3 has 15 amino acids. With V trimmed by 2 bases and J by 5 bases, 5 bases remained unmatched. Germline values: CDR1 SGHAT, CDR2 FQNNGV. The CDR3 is CASSLRTGETGELFF. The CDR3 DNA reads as TGTGCCAGCAGCTTACGGACAGGCGAAACCGGGGAGCTGTTTTTT.

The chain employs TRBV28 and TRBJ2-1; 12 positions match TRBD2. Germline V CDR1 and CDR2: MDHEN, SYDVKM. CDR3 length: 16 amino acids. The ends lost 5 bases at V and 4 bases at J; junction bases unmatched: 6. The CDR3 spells CASSPGLAGRYNEQFF. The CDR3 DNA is TGTGCCAGCAGTCCCGGACTAGCGGGACGGTACAATGAGCAGTTCTTC.

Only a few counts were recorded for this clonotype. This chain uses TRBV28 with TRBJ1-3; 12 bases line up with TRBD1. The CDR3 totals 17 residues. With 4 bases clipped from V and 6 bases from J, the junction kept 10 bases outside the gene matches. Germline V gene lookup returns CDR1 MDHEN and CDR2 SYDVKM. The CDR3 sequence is CASSSNPPGQGANTIYF. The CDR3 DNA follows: TGTGCCAGCAGTTCCAACCCCCCGGGACAGGGGGCAAACACCATATATTTT.

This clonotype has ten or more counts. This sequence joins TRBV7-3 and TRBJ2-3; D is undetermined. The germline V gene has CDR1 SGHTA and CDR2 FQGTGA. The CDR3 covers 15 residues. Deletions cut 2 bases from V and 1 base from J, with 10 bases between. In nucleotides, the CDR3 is TGTGCCAGCAGCTTAGGGAATTTCGGCACAGATACGCAGTATTTT. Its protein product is CASSLGNFGTDTQYF. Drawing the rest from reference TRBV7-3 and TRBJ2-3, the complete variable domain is GAGVSQTPSNKVTEKGKYVELRCDPISGHTALYWYRQSLGQGPEFLIYFQGTGAADDSGLPNDRFFAVRPEGSVSTLKIQRTERGDSAVYLCASSLGNFGTDTQYFGPGTRLTVL.

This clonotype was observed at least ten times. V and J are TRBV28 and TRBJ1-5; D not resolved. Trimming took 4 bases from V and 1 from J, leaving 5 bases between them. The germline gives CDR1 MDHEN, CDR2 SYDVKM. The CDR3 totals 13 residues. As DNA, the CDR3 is TGTGCCAGCAGTTACCGGAGCAATCAGCCCCAGCATTTT. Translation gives CASSYRSNQPQHF.

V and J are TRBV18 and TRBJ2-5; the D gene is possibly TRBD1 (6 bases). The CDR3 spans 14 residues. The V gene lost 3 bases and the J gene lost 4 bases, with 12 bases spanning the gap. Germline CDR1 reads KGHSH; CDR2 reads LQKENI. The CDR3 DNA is TGTGCCAGCTCACCCCTACAGGGTTCAGAGACCCAGTACTTC. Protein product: CASSPLQGSETQYF.

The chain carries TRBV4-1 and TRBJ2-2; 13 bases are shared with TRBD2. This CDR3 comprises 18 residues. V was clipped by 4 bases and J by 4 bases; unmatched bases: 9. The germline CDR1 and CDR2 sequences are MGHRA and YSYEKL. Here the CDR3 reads CASSLRTSGGAGTGELFF. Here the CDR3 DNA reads TGCGCCAGCAGCCTTCGGACTAGCGGGGGCGCGGGCACCGGGGAGCTGTTTTTT.

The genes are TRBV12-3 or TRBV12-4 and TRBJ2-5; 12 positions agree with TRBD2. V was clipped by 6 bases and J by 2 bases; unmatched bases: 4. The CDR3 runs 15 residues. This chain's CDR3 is CASRTTSGGQETQYF. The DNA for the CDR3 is TGTGCCAGCAGAACGACTAGCGGGGGACAAGAGACCCAGTACTTC.

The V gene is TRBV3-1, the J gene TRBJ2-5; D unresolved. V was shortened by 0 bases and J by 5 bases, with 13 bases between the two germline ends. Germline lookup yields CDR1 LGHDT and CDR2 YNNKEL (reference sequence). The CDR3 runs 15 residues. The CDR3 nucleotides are TGTGCCAGCAGCCAAGAGTACGTGCGAACGGAGACCCAGTACTTC. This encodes CASSQEYVRTETQYF.

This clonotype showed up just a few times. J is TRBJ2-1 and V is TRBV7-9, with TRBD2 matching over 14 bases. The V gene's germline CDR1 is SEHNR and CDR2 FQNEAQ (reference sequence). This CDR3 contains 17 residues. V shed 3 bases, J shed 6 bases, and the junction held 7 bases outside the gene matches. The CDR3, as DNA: TGTGCCAGCAGCTTGGGTAACGGACTAGCGGGGGGCAATGAGCAGTTCTTC. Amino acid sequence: CASSLGNGLAGGNEQFF.

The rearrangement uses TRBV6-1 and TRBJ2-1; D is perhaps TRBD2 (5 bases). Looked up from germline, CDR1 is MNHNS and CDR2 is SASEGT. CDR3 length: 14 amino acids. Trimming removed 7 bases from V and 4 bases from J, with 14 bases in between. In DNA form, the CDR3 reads TGTGCCAGCACCGGACTTCTAAAGTACAATGAGCAGTTCTTC. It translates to CASTGLLKYNEQFF.

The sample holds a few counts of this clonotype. The DNA of the CDR3 is TGTGCCAGCAGTGCCCGACAGAAATACTACGAGCAGTACTTC. It yields the protein CASSARQKYYEQYF. The chain couples TRBV12-3 or TRBV12-4 to TRBJ2-7, with D maybe TRBD1 (5 bases). The germline V and J ends were trimmed by 5 bases and 3 bases, with 14 bases remaining between them. This CDR3 comprises 14 residues.

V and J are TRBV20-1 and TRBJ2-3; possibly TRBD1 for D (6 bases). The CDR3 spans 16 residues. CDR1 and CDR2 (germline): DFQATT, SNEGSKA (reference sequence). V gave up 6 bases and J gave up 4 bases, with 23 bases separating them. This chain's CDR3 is CSATAAGRGGADTQYF. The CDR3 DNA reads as TGCAGTGCCACCGCCGCCGGGCGTGGGGGCGCAGATACGCAGTATTTT.

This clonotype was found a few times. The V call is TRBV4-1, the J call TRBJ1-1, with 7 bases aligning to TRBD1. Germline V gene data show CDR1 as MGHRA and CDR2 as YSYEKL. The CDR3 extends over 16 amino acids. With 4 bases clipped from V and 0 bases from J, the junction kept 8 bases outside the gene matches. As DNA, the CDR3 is TGCGCCAGCAGCCTCCAAGGGGGCGGGATGAACACTGAAGCTTTCTTT. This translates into CASSLQGGGMNTEAFF.

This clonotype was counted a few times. The CDR3 DNA is TGTGCCAGCAGTTTAGGAGGCCCCCAGTTAAATCAGCCCCAGCATTTT. Translation: CASSLGGPQLNQPQHF. This sequence joins TRBV12-3 or TRBV12-4 and TRBJ1-5; the D is unclear. This CDR3 comprises 16 residues. V was cut by 1 base and J by 4 bases, with 14 bases left in between.